Each of the 3 T cell receptor beta chains below was sequenced from the same sample in a study of human T cells and chemical hapten exposure. The time point: pre-sensitization, week 0. Treatment described: therapeutic diphenylcyclopropenone sensitization with weekly scalp DPC. Via MiXCR, TCRdb re-called the RACE reads, giving one row per CDR3 protein. Of about 51,000 distinct CDR3 sequences in the sample, roughly 8.8% are singletons; the top ten hold roughly 13%. This specimen consisted of whole blood, obtained in connection with sensitization to the hapten diphenylcyclopropenone (DPC). The receptors were gathered from a woman aged 40 to 50 with alopecia areata. Some clones in this sample may be carry-over from other donors' samples.

This clonotype was observed at least ten times. J is TRBJ1-1 and V is TRBV29-1; no reliable D call. CDR1 SQVTM and CDR2 ANQGSEA come from the germline V gene. The V end lost 8 bases, the J end lost 11 bases, and 12 bases lay between the germline ends. The CDR3 length is 9 residues. The CDR3 region has the DNA TGCAGCCTTTATCCTGGCGCTTTCTTT. This sequence encodes CSLYPGAFF.

This clonotype was counted many times. The chain has TRBV29-1 and TRBJ1-2; D is ambiguous. This CDR3 is built from 11 residues. CDR1 SQVTM and CDR2 ANQGSEA come from the germline V gene. V dropped 2 bases and J dropped 4 bases, with 5 bases sitting between them. CDR3 sequence: CSVETSYGYTF. Written as DNA, the CDR3 is TGCAGCGTTGAAACTAGCTATGGCTACACCTTC.

This clonotype was observed a few times. The chain is built from TRBV5-1 and TRBJ1-2; D is uncertain. Between the trimmed V and J ends, which lost 0 bases and 4 bases, there was a span of 13 bases. The CDR3 contains 15 residues. The germline V gene has CDR1 SGHRS and CDR2 YFSETQ. CDR3 sequence: CASSLEADHPYGYTF. The CDR3 region has the DNA TGCGCCAGCAGCTTGGAGGCAGATCATCCCTATGGCTACACCTTC.